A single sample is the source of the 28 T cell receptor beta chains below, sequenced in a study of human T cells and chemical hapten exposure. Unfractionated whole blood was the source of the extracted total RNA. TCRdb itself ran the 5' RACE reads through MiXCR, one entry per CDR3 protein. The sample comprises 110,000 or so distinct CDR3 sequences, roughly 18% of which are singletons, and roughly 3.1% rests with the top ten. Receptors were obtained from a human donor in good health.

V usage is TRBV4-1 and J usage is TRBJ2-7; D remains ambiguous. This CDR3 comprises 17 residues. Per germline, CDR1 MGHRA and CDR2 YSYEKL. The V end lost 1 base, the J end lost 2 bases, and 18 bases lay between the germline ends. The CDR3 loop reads CASSQVSTAPNTYEQYF. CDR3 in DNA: TGCGCCAGCAGCCAAGTCTCCACCGCACCCAATACCTACGAGCAGTACTTC.

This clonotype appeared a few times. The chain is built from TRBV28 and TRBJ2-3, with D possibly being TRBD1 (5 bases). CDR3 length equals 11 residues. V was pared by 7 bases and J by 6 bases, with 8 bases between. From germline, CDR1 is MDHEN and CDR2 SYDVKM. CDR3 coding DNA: TGTGCCAGCAATAAGGGGGATACGCAGTATTTT. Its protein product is CASNKGDTQYF.

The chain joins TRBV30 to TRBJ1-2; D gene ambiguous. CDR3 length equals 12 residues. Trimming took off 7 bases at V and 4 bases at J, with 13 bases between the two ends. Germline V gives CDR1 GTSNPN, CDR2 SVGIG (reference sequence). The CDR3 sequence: CASQYILYGYTF. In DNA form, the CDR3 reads TGTGCCTCCCAATACATCCTCTATGGCTACACCTTC.

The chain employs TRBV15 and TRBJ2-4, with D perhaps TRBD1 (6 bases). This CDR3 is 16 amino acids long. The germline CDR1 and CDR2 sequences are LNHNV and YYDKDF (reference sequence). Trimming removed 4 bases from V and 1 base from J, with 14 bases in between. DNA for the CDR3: TGTGCCACCAGCAATGCTAGAGACAGGGCCAAAAACATTCAGTACTTC. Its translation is CATSNARDRAKNIQYF.

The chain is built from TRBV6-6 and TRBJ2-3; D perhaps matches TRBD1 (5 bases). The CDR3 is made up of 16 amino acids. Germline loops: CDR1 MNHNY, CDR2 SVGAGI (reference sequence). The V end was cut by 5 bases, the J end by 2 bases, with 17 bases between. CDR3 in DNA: TGTGCCAGCAGTGCCGTCAGGGCCCTTCTCACAGATACGCAGTATTTT. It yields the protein CASSAVRALLTDTQYF.

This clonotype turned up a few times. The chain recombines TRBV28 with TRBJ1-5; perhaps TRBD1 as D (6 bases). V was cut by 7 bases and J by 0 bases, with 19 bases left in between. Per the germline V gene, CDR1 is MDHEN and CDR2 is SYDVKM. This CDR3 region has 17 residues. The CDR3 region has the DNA TGTGCCAGCACCACCACCGGGACACTTTATAGCAATCAGCCCCAGCATTTT. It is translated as CASTTTGTLYSNQPQHF.

The chain's CDR3 is CAIGVAREGTDTQYF. The DNA for the CDR3 is TGTGCCATCGGGGTTGCGCGGGAGGGCACAGATACGCAGTATTTT. The gene calls are TRBV10-3 and TRBJ2-3; 8 bases line up with TRBD2. CDR3 size: 15 residues. Trimming removed 8 bases from V and 1 base from J; junction bases left unmatched: 8. Looked up from germline, CDR1 is ENHRY and CDR2 is SYGVKD.

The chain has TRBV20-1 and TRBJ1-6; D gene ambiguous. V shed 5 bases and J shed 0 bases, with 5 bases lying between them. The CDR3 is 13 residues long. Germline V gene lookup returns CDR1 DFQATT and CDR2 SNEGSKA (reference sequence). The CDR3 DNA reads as TGCAGTGCTCGGCTCTCCTATAATTCACCCCTCCACTTT. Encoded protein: CSARLSYNSPLHF.

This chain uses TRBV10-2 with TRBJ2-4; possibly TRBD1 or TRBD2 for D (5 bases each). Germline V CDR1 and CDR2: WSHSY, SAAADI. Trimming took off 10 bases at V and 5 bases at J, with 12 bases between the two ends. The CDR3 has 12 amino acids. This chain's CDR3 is CATAGTENIQYF. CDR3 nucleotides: TGCGCCACTGCAGGGACCGAAAACATTCAGTACTTC.

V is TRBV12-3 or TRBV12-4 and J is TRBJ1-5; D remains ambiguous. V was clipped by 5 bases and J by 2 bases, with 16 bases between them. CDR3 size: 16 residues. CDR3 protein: CASSKQPPGGNQPQHF. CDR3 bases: TGTGCCAGCAGTAAACAACCCCCCGGGGGCAATCAGCCCCAGCATTTT.

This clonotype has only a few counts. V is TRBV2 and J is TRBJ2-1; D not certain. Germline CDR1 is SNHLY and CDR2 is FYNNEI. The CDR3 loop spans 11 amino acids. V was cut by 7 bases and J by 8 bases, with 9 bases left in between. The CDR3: CASIKGDEQFF. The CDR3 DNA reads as TGTGCCAGCATTAAAGGCGATGAGCAGTTCTTC.

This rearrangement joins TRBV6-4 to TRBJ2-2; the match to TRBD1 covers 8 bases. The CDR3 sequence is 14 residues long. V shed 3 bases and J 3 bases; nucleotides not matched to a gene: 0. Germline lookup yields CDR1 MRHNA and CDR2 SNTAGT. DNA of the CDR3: TGTGCCAGCAGTGAGGGACAGGACACCGGGGAGCTGTTTTTT. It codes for CASSEGQDTGELFF.

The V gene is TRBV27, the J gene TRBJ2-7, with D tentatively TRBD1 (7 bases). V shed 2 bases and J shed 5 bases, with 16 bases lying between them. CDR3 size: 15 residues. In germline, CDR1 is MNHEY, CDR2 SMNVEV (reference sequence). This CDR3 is CASSLAGQRSNEQYF. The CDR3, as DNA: TGTGCCAGCAGTTTAGCGGGACAGAGGTCAAACGAGCAGTACTTC.

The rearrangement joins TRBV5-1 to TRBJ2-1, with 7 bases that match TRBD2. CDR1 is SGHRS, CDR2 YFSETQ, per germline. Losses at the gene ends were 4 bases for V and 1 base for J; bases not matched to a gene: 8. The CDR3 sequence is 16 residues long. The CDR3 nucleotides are TGCGCCAGCAGCACAGACCGGCGGGGGTCCTACAATGAGCAGTTCTTC. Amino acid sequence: CASSTDRRGSYNEQFF.

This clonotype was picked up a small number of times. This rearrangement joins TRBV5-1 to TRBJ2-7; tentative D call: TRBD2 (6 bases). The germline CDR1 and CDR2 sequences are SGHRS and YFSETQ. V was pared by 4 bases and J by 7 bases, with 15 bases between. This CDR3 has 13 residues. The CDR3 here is CASSPGDVGEQYF. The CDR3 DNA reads TGCGCCAGCAGCCCGGGGGACGTCGGGGAGCAGTACTTC.

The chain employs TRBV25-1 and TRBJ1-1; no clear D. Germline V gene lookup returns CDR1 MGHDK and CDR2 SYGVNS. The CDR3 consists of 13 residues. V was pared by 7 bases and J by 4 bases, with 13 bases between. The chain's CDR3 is CASNSDRVTEAFF. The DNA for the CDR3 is TGTGCCAGCAACTCCGACCGGGTCACTGAAGCTTTCTTT.

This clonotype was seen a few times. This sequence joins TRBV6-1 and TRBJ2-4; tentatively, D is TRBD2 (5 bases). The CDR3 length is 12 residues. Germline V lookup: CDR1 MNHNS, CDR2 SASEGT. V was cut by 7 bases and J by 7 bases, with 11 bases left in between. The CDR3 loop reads CASTASWNIQYF. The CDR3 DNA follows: TGTGCCAGCACGGCTAGCTGGAACATTCAGTACTTC.

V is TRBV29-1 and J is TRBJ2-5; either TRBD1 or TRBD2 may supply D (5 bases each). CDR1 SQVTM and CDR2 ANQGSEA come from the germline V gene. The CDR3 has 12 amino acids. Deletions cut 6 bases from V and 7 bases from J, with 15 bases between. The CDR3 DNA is TGCAGCGTGACGGGACCTGGGGGGACCCAGTACTTC. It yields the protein CSVTGPGGTQYF.

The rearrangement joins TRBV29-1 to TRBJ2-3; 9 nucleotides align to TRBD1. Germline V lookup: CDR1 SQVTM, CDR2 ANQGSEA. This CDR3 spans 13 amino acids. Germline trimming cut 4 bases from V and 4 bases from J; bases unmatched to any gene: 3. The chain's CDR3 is CSVATGGPDTQYF. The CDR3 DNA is TGCAGCGTTGCTACAGGGGGCCCAGATACGCAGTATTTT.

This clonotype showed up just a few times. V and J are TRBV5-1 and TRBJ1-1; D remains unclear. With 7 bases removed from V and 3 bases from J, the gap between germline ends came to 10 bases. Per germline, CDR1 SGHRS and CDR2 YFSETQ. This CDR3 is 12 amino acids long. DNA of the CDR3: TGCGCCAGCTCAGTCCGGGACACTGAAGCTTTCTTT. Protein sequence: CASSVRDTEAFF.

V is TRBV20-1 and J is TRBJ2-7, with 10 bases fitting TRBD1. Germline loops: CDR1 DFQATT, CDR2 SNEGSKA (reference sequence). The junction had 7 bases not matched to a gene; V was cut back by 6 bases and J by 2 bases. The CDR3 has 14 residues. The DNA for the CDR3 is TGCAGTGCCCTGGGGGGACAGGGGACCTACGAGCAGTACTTC. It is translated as CSALGGQGTYEQYF.

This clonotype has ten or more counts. In nucleotides, the CDR3 is TGTGCCAGCAGCGTAGGCGGGGAGCTGTTTTTT. The encoded protein is CASSVGGELFF. The rearrangement uses TRBV9 and TRBJ2-2; D gene unclear. Trimming removed 0 bases from V and 7 bases from J, with 1 base in between. The CDR3 totals 11 residues. Germline-derived CDR1 and CDR2 are SGDLS and YYNGEE.

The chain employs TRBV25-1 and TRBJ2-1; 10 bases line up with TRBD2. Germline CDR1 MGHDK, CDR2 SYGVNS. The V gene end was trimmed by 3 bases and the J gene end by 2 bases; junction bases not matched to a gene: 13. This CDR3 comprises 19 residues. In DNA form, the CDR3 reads TGTGCCAGCAGTGATAAGGCTAGCGGGAGAGGGGGAGCCTACAATGAGCAGTTCTTC. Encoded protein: CASSDKASGRGGAYNEQFF. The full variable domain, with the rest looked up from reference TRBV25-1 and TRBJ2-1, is EADIYQTPRYLVIGTGKKITLECSQTMGHDKMYWYQQDPGMELHLIHYSYGVNSTEKGDLSSESTVSRIRTEHFPLTLESARPSHTSQYLCASSDKASGRGGAYNEQFFGPGTRLTVL.

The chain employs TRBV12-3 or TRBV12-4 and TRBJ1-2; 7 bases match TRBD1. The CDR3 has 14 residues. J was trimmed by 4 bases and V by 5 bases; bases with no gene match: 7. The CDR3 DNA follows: TGTGCCAGCAGTCCGACAGGGTTTTTCTATGGCTACACCTTC. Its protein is CASSPTGFFYGYTF.

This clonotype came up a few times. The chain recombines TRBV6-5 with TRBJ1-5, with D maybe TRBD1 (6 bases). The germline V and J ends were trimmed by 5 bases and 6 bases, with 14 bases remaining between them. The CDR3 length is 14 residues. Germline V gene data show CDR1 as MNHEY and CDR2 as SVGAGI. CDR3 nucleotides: TGTGCCAGCAGTCAAACGGGGGGCCCTCAGCCCCAGCATTTT. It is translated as CASSQTGGPQPQHF.

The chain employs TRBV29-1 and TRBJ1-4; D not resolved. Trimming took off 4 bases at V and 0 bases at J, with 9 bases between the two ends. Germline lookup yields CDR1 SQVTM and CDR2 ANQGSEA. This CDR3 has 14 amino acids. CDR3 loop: CSVVWDATNEKLFF. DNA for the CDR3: TGCAGCGTTGTTTGGGATGCAACTAATGAAAAACTGTTTTTT.

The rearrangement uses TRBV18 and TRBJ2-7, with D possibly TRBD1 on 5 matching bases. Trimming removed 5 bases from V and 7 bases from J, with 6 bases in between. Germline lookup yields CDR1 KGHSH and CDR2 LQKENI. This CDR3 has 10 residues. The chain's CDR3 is CASSGAEQYF. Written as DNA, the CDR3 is TGTGCCAGCTCAGGGGCGGAGCAGTACTTC.

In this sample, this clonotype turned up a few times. The CDR3 reads CSAGDRPGLAGGNRDEQYF. The CDR3 DNA follows: TGCAGTGCTGGGGACAGACCGGGACTAGCGGGGGGGAATCGCGACGAGCAGTACTTC. The V call is TRBV20-1, the J call TRBJ2-7; 16 bases fit TRBD2. The germline V gene has CDR1 DFQATT and CDR2 SNEGSKA (reference sequence). The CDR3 is made up of 19 amino acids. After removal of 5 bases from V and 5 bases from J, the junction contained 18 bases not matched to a gene.